Sequencing of this T cell receptor beta chain was carried out in a study of OX40 agonist ivuxolimab in advanced cancers. Produced via immunoSEQ multiplex PCR; TCRdb's table is partial and in-frame only. The repertoire has about 55,000 clones, roughly 86% of them found once; the top ten carry over 9.5%. The CDR3 consists of 13 residues. V was trimmed by 4 bases and J by 2 bases, leaving 6 bases between them. Germline V gives CDR1 MNHEY, CDR2 SMNVEV (reference sequence). This chain joins TRBV27 and TRBJ2-1; D gene uncertain. This receptor was identified in an adult with an advanced solid tumor such as melanoma, head and neck, liver or kidney cancer. This material consisted of CD4+ or CD8+ T cells sorted from blood, taken in a trial of the OX40 agonist ivuxolimab. CDR3 DNA: TGTGCCAGCAGTTACGCTACCTACAATGAGCAGTTCTTC. This codes for CASSYATYNEQFF.